This TCR beta chain was identified in a study of control samples from healthy donors and cancer patients. Some clones are missing from TCRdb's copy, which holds only in-frame ones; the method was immunoSEQ multiplex PCR. The sample consists of about 160,000 clones, just under 95% of them appearing once. CDR3 size: 16 residues. Germline-derived CDR1 and CDR2 are KGHSH and LQKENI. V gave up 6 bases and J gave up 0 bases, with 15 bases separating them. What was sequenced was blood. The chain is built from TRBV18 and TRBJ2-4; the D gene is possibly TRBD2 (5 bases). The clonotype was recovered from a middle-aged woman in good health. The CDR3: CASSLAVAIAKNIQYF. CDR3 in DNA: TGTGCCAGCTCGCTAGCCGTAGCAATAGCCAAAAACATTCAGTACTTC.